The rows below give T cell receptor beta chains drawn from one sample of a study of T cell repertoires in cytomegalovirus infection. TCRdb ran MiXCR on the reads and lists one entry per CDR3 protein. The table records approximately 190,000 distinct CDR3 sequences, approximately 9.7% of them present only once. The sample consisted of PBMCs. The receptor source for this set is a human donor in good health (CMV status not recorded). Some clones in this sample may be carry-over from other donors' samples. Both conserved end residues are part of each CDR3. Each record gives: D gene, clone size, V gene, J gene, CDR3 length, CDR3 protein, CDR3 DNA. D genes are given only for firm matches. Some rows mark clone size as missing; the rest say once, few, many or name a class of expanded clone.

D: TRBD1
size: NA
V: TRBV10-3
J: TRBJ1-2
length: 12
CDR3: CALSDRGYGYTF
DNA: TGTGCCCTTTCGGACAGGGGTTATGGCTACACCTTC

D: TRBD2
size: many
V: TRBV28
J: TRBJ2-7
length: 15
CDR3: CASSLETSGYDEQYF
DNA: TGTGCCAGCAGTTTAGAGACTAGCGGGTATGACGAGCAGTACTTC

D: NA
size: many
V: TRBV12-3/TRBV12-4
J: TRBJ1-1
length: 11
CDR3: CASRTTGTAFF
DNA: TGTGCCAGCAGGACTACAGGGACAGCTTTCTTT

D: NA
size: NA
V: TRBV28
J: TRBJ1-1
length: 12
CDR3: CSSSPPVTEAFF
DNA: TGTTCCAGCAGTCCTCCCGTCACTGAAGCTTTCTTT

D: TRBD1
size: NA
V: TRBV6-2/TRBV6-3
J: TRBJ1-1
length: 14
CDR3: CASSNRGLNTEAFF
DNA: TGTGCCAGCAGCAACAGGGGGCTGAACACTGAAGCTTTCTTT

D: NA
size: many
V: TRBV7-8
J: TRBJ1-1
length: 14
CDR3: CATGSFGENTEAFF
DNA: TGTGCCACCGGCTCTTTTGGGGAAAACACTGAAGCTTTCTTT

D: TRBD1
size: many
V: TRBV6-1
J: TRBJ1-1
length: 15
CDR3: CASGGDRRDGTEAFF
DNA: TGTGCCAGCGGGGGGGACAGACGGGATGGCACTGAAGCTTTCTTT

D: TRBD2
size: many
V: TRBV28
J: TRBJ2-2
length: 16
CDR3: CASSLPGGSVPGELFF
DNA: TGTGCCAGCAGTTTACCTGGCGGGAGTGTCCCCGGGGAGCTGTTTTTT

D: NA
size: many
V: TRBV7-2
J: TRBJ2-7
length: 13
CDR3: CASSPNPGYEQYF
DNA: TGTGCCAGCAGCCCCAATCCGGGCTACGAGCAGTACTTC

D: NA
size: many
V: TRBV4-3
J: TRBJ2-2
length: 14
CDR3: CASSQAGGVGELFF
DNA: TGCGCCAGCAGCCAAGCTGGAGGCGTCGGGGAGCTGTTTTTT

D: TRBD1
size: NA
V: TRBV7-9
J: TRBJ1-1
length: 14
CDR3: CASRTTGGMAEAFF
DNA: TGTGCCAGCAGAACGACAGGGGGCATGGCTGAAGCTTTCTTT

D: TRBD1
size: few
V: TRBV2
J: TRBJ1-2
length: 15
CDR3: CASSETVTGGSGYTF
DNA: TGTGCCAGCAGTGAAACTGTGACAGGGGGGTCTGGCTACACCTTC

D: NA
size: NA
V: TRBV20-1
J: TRBJ1-1
length: 13
CDR3: CSARGTENTEAFF
DNA: TGCAGTGCTCGGGGGACCGAGAACACTGAAGCTTTCTTT

D: NA
size: few
V: TRBV20-1
J: TRBJ2-7
length: 14
CDR3: CSAPRGGEYYEQYF
DNA: TGCAGTGCCCCCAGAGGAGGGGAATACTACGAGCAGTACTTC

D: TRBD1
size: many
V: TRBV27
J: TRBJ1-5
length: 15
CDR3: CASRAGTGGGQPQHF
DNA: TGTGCCAGCAGAGCCGGGACAGGGGGCGGTCAGCCCCAGCATTTT

D: TRBD2
size: many
V: TRBV7-6
J: TRBJ2-7
length: 14
CDR3: CASSLTSGSYEQYF
DNA: TGTGCCAGCAGCTTGACTAGCGGGAGCTACGAGCAGTACTTC

D: TRBD2
size: many
V: TRBV28
J: TRBJ2-5
length: 12
CDR3: CASVAGKETQYF
DNA: TGTGCCAGCGTAGCGGGAAAAGAGACCCAGTACTTC

D: NA
size: many
V: TRBV11-2
J: TRBJ2-1
length: 14
CDR3: CASRRLVFGNEQFF
DNA: TGTGCCAGCAGGAGACTAGTATTTGGAAATGAGCAGTTCTTC

D: NA
size: NA
V: TRBV15
J: TRBJ2-3
length: 18
CDR3: CATSRDRYSGRSTDTQYF
DNA: TGTGCCACCAGCAGAGACCGATACAGCGGGCGCAGCACAGATACGCAGTATTTT

D: NA
size: few
V: TRBV28
J: TRBJ2-1
length: 17
CDR3: CASSFGFGKSSYNEQFF
DNA: TGTGCCAGCAGTTTCGGTTTTGGGAAGAGCTCCTACAATGAGCAGTTCTTC

D: TRBD1
size: few
V: TRBV11-2
J: TRBJ1-2
length: 15
CDR3: CASSIHPTGAGGYTF
DNA: TGTGCCAGCAGCATTCATCCAACAGGGGCTGGTGGCTACACCTTC

D: NA
size: many
V: TRBV14
J: TRBJ2-7
length: 14
CDR3: CASSPSGDSYEQYF
DNA: TGTGCCAGCAGCCCTTCTGGGGACTCCTACGAGCAGTACTTC

D: TRBD2
size: NA
V: TRBV19
J: TRBJ2-1
length: 15
CDR3: CATSDRGTSGDEQFF
DNA: TGTGCCACCTCAGATAGGGGGACTAGCGGGGATGAGCAGTTCTTC

D: NA
size: NA
V: TRBV19
J: TRBJ1-5
length: 13
CDR3: CASSTQSNQPQHF
DNA: TGTGCCAGTAGTACACAAAGCAATCAGCCCCAGCATTTT

D: NA
size: many
V: TRBV6-5
J: TRBJ2-1
length: 14
CDR3: CASSYTPGVDEQFF
DNA: TGTGCCAGCAGTTACACCCCAGGGGTCGATGAGCAGTTCTTC

D: TRBD2
size: many
V: TRBV20-1
J: TRBJ2-7
length: 14
CDR3: CSAREVGGRSEQYF
DNA: TGCAGTGCTAGAGAGGTTGGCGGGAGATCCGAGCAGTACTTC

D: TRBD1
size: few
V: TRBV7-6
J: TRBJ1-6
length: 13
CDR3: CASGGQGNSPLHF
DNA: TGTGCCAGCGGCGGACAGGGCAATTCACCCCTCCACTTT

D: TRBD1
size: few
V: TRBV11-2
J: TRBJ2-5
length: 15
CDR3: CASSRAGQGAETQYF
DNA: TGTGCCAGCAGCCGCGCAGGACAGGGAGCGGAGACCCAGTACTTC

D: NA
size: many
V: TRBV7-8
J: TRBJ1-5
length: 15
CDR3: CASSSLAGGNQPQHF
DNA: TGTGCCAGCAGCTCCCTCGCGGGAGGCAATCAGCCCCAGCATTTT

D: TRBD1
size: NA
V: TRBV29-1
J: TRBJ2-5
length: 13
CDR3: CSAPTGGRETQYF
DNA: TGCAGCGCCCCGACAGGGGGTCGAGAGACCCAGTACTTC

D: TRBD2
size: NA
V: TRBV5-4
J: TRBJ2-1
length: 15
CDR3: CASRYTGTSFDEQFF
DNA: TGTGCCAGCAGATATACCGGGACTAGCTTCGATGAGCAGTTCTTC

D: TRBD1
size: many
V: TRBV7-2
J: TRBJ1-2
length: 15
CDR3: CASSLAGTGGHGYTF
DNA: TGTGCCAGCAGCTTAGCCGGGACAGGGGGCCATGGCTACACCTTC

D: TRBD1
size: many
V: TRBV23-1
J: TRBJ2-2
length: 16
CDR3: CASSQSGQFDTGELFF
DNA: TGCGCCAGCAGTCAATCGGGACAGTTTGACACCGGGGAGCTGTTTTTT

D: TRBD1
size: many
V: TRBV7-8
J: TRBJ1-1
length: 15
CDR3: CASSLDGTGGTEAFF
DNA: TGTGCCAGCAGCCTAGACGGGACAGGTGGTACTGAAGCTTTCTTT

D: NA
size: few
V: TRBV19
J: TRBJ2-1
length: 13
CDR3: CASGSPIYNEQFF
DNA: TGTGCCAGTGGCTCCCCTATTTACAATGAGCAGTTCTTC

D: TRBD2
size: many
V: TRBV5-1
J: TRBJ2-1
length: 13
CDR3: CASSLEGRDEQFF
DNA: TGCGCCAGCAGCTTGGAGGGGAGGGATGAGCAGTTCTTC

D: NA
size: many
V: TRBV7-8
J: TRBJ1-2
length: 18
CDR3: CASSFFILPGQSDYGYTF
DNA: TGTGCCAGCAGCTTTTTCATACTACCGGGGCAGTCGGACTATGGCTACACCTTC

D: TRBD1
size: many
V: TRBV7-2
J: TRBJ2-7
length: 15
CDR3: CASSNRDRGGYEQYF
DNA: TGTGCCAGCAGCAACCGGGACAGGGGTGGCTACGAGCAGTACTTC

D: TRBD1
size: few
V: TRBV12-3/TRBV12-4
J: TRBJ1-5
length: 16
CDR3: CASRSDSGQGNQPQHF
DNA: TGTGCCAGCAGATCCGACTCTGGACAGGGGAATCAGCCCCAGCATTTT

D: NA
size: many
V: TRBV11-3
J: TRBJ2-3
length: 13
CDR3: CASSLGGTDTQYF
DNA: TGTGCCAGCAGCTTGGGTGGGACAGATACGCAGTATTTT

D: NA
size: many
V: TRBV7-2
J: TRBJ2-3
length: 13
CDR3: CASSLPSTDTQYF
DNA: TGTGCCAGCAGCTTACCGTCCACAGATACGCAGTATTTT

D: NA
size: many
V: TRBV6-5
J: TRBJ2-5
length: 14
CDR3: CASSPRVVGETQYF
DNA: TGTGCCAGCAGTCCCCGGGTTGTCGGAGAGACCCAGTACTTC

D: NA
size: many
V: TRBV11-1
J: TRBJ2-1
length: 14
CDR3: CASSLGGQVAEQFF
DNA: TGTGCCAGCAGCTTAGGGGGTCAGGTCGCTGAGCAGTTCTTC

D: NA
size: many
V: TRBV27
J: TRBJ1-2
length: 17
CDR3: CASSLSYRLSGEGGYTF
DNA: TGTGCCAGCAGTTTATCCTACCGCCTAAGTGGCGAGGGGGGCTACACCTTC

D: NA
size: few
V: TRBV29-1
J: TRBJ2-2
length: 10
CDR3: CSVGTGELFF
DNA: TGCAGCGTTGGGACCGGGGAGCTGTTTTTT

D: NA
size: NA
V: TRBV11-2
J: TRBJ2-3
length: 16
CDR3: CACSPLLSDGTDTQYF
DNA: TGTGCCTGCAGCCCGCTCCTTAGCGATGGCACAGATACGCAGTATTTT

D: NA
size: NA
V: TRBV12-3/TRBV12-4
J: TRBJ1-3
length: 15
CDR3: CASSLDSFSGNTIYF
DNA: TGTGCCAGCAGTTTAGACAGCTTCTCTGGAAACACCATATATTTT

D: TRBD1
size: many
V: TRBV7-2
J: TRBJ2-7
length: 14
CDR3: CASSTTGGAYEQYF
DNA: TGTGCCAGCAGCACCACAGGGGGCGCTTACGAGCAGTACTTC

D: TRBD2
size: few
V: TRBV7-2
J: TRBJ2-7
length: 16
CDR3: CASRLAGGIESYEQYF
DNA: TGTGCCAGCCGACTAGCGGGGGGAATAGAATCCTACGAGCAGTACTTC

D: NA
size: NA
V: TRBV15
J: TRBJ2-5
length: 13
CDR3: CATSRDFQETQYF
DNA: TGTGCCACCAGCAGAGATTTCCAAGAGACCCAGTACTTC

D: NA
size: NA
V: TRBV14
J: TRBJ1-2
length: 15
CDR3: CASSPQPQGIYGYTF
DNA: TGTGCCAGCAGCCCTCAACCTCAGGGTATCTATGGCTACACCTTC

D: NA
size: few
V: TRBV4-1
J: TRBJ2-2
length: 17
CDR3: CASSQDRAGWDTGELFF
DNA: TGCGCCAGCAGCCAAGATAGGGCAGGGTGGGACACCGGGGAGCTGTTTTTT

D: NA
size: many
V: TRBV10-3
J: TRBJ1-3
length: 11
CDR3: CADGNGNTIYF
DNA: TGTGCCGACGGGAATGGAAACACCATATATTTT

D: TRBD1
size: few
V: TRBV2
J: TRBJ1-5
length: 14
CDR3: CASVVGQGVQPQHF
DNA: TGTGCCAGCGTCGTGGGACAGGGGGTTCAGCCCCAGCATTTT

D: NA
size: NA
V: TRBV2
J: TRBJ2-1
length: 12
CDR3: CATINGDNEQFF
DNA: TGTGCCACCATCAACGGAGACAATGAGCAGTTCTTC

D: TRBD1
size: many
V: TRBV6-6
J: TRBJ2-5
length: 13
CDR3: CASTRQGQETQYF
DNA: TGTGCCAGCACTCGACAGGGACAAGAGACCCAGTACTTC

D: NA
size: NA
V: TRBV6-5
J: TRBJ2-1
length: 15
CDR3: CASSYDGVGNNEQFF
DNA: TGTGCCAGCAGTTACGATGGAGTAGGCAACAATGAGCAGTTCTTC

D: NA
size: NA
V: TRBV20-1
J: TRBJ2-7
length: 13
CDR3: CSARDHRTNEQYF
DNA: TGCAGTGCTAGAGATCATAGAACGAACGAGCAGTACTTC

D: NA
size: many
V: TRBV6-5
J: TRBJ1-1
length: 16
CDR3: CASSYGDGVTATEAFF
DNA: TGTGCCAGCAGTTACGGGGACGGGGTTACGGCCACTGAAGCTTTCTTT

D: TRBD2
size: many
V: TRBV11-2
J: TRBJ2-3
length: 16
CDR3: CASSPLAGVSADTQYF
DNA: TGTGCCAGCAGCCCATTAGCGGGAGTTTCCGCAGATACGCAGTATTTT